This is a list of T cell receptor beta chains from one sample in a study of sequential checkpoint blockade in melanoma. Method: immunoSEQ multiplex PCR; TCRdb's copy keeps in-frame clones and lacks some. The data contain 35,000 to 45,000 clones, roughly 88% of them singletons. Sequences were derived from CD8+ T cells sorted from blood (inferred from file names), sampled from a patient given nivolumab and ipilimumab in sequence. Receptor source: a human donor with melanoma. Each CDR3 is given with its conserved first and last residue. D genes are given only for firm matches. Clone size is not always given. Where it is, it says once, few, many or a class for expanded clones.

v_call	cdr3_length	clone_size	d_call	j_call	cdr3_aa	cdr3_nt
TRBV7-7	14	NA	NA	TRBJ2-1	CASSLNLATNEQFF	TGTGCTAGCAGCTTAAACCTAGCGACCAATGAGCAGTTCTTC
TRBV4-1	14	NA	NA	TRBJ2-1	CASSQVPGDNEQFF	TGCGCCAGCAGCCAAGTTCCGGGGGACAATGAGCAGTTCTTC
TRBV5-4	14	once	NA	TRBJ2-1	CASSLEDSYNEQFF	TGTGCCAGCAGCTTGGAGGACAGCTACAATGAGCAGTTCTTC
TRBV11-2	12	NA	TRBD2	TRBJ2-1	CASRAGYNEQFF	TGTGCCAGCAGAGCGGGGTACAATGAGCAGTTCTTC
TRBV4-1	13	once	TRBD1	TRBJ1-2	CASSQVGTGDGNF	TGCGCCAGCAGCCAAGTTGGGACAGGGGACGGTAACTTC
TRBV6-5	14	NA	NA	TRBJ2-5	CASSYSPGFGTQYF	TGTGCCAGCAGTTACTCTCCGGGATTCGGGACCCAGTACTTC
TRBV28	14	NA	TRBD1	TRBJ1-2	CASSYRGSNYGYTF	TGTGCCAGCAGTTACAGGGGTTCAAACTATGGCTACACCTTC
TRBV9	13	NA	NA	TRBJ2-3	CASSVGGTDTQYF	TGTGCCAGCAGCGTCGGGGGCACAGATACGCAGTATTTT
TRBV11-2	15	NA	TRBD2	TRBJ2-7	CASSLDHGGSYEQYF	TGTGCCAGCAGCTTAGATCATGGCGGGAGCTACGAGCAGTACTTC
TRBV4-1	16	NA	NA	TRBJ1-1	CASSQEYRDLDTEAFF	TGCGCCAGCAGCCAAGAGTATCGGGATTTGGACACTGAAGCTTTCTTT
TRBV27	15	NA	NA	TRBJ2-1	CASSLRQSSYNEQFF	TGTGCCAGCAGTTTAAGACAGAGCTCCTACAATGAGCAGTTCTTC
TRBV4-1	13	once	NA	TRBJ1-1	CASSQVMNTEAFF	TGCGCCAGCAGCCAAGTTATGAACACTGAAGCTTTCTTT
TRBV2	14	NA	NA	TRBJ2-1	CASSPGITYNEQFF	TGTGCCAGCAGTCCCGGGATAACCTACAATGAGCAGTTCTTC
TRBV7-9	13	NA	NA	TRBJ2-5	CASSDSGRETQYF	TGTGCCAGCAGCGACTCTGGCCGGGAGACCCAGTACTTC
TRBV7-9	14	NA	NA	TRBJ1-1	CASSATVMNTEAFF	TGTGCCAGCAGCGCAACAGTGATGAACACTGAAGCTTTCTTT
TRBV2	14	NA	NA	TRBJ2-5	CAAKRVDHQETQYF	TGTGCAGCGAAGAGGGTGGACCACCAAGAGACCCAGTACTTC
TRBV29-1	15	NA	NA	TRBJ2-5	CSVEEPGDVQETQYF	TGCAGCGTTGAAGAGCCGGGAGACGTGCAAGAGACCCAGTACTTC
TRBV19	15	NA	NA	TRBJ1-5	CASSIWDFSNQPQHF	TGTGCCAGTAGTATATGGGACTTTAGCAATCAGCCCCAGCATTTT
TRBV6-5	13	NA	NA	TRBJ1-2	CASSYSFRGGYTF	TGTGCCAGCAGTTACTCGTTCCGGGGAGGCTACACCTTC
TRBV7-9	15	NA	TRBD1	TRBJ2-7	CASSLAPTGVHEQYF	TGTGCCAGCAGCTTAGCTCCTACAGGGGTCCACGAGCAGTACTTC
TRBV15	15	NA	TRBD1	TRBJ2-7	CATSRAPGQGYEQYF	TGTGCCACCAGCAGAGCACCGGGACAGGGCTACGAGCAGTACTTC
TRBV15	21	NA	NA	TRBJ2-1	CATSRDRPSRSAPSSYNEQFF	TGTGCCACCAGCAGAGATCGCCCTAGCAGAAGTGCCCCCAGCTCCTACAATGAGCAGTTCTTC
TRBV30	14	NA	TRBD1	TRBJ1-6	CAWSGRQGYSPLHF	TGTGCCTGGAGTGGAAGACAGGGGTATTCACCCCTCCACTTT
TRBV19	13	NA	NA	TRBJ1-1	CASTTRGGLEAFF	TGTGCCAGTACGACTCGGGGGGGTCTTGAAGCTTTCTTT
TRBV7-9	13	NA	TRBD2	TRBJ2-7	CAAQLAGSYEQYF	TGTGCCGCACAACTAGCGGGATCCTACGAGCAGTACTTC
TRBV6-5	15	NA	NA	TRBJ2-1	CASSYSRLGDNEQFF	TGTGCCAGCAGTTACTCGAGACTAGGGGACAATGAGCAGTTCTTC
TRBV7-6	16	NA	TRBD1	TRBJ1-2	CASSLEPGGDINGYTF	TGTGCCAGCAGCTTAGAACCAGGGGGAGATATCAATGGCTACACCTTC
TRBV13	16	once	TRBD2	TRBJ2-1	CASSFGLAGSYNEQFF	TGTGCCAGCAGCTTCGGACTAGCGGGATCCTACAATGAGCAGTTCTTC
TRBV18	14	NA	NA	TRBJ2-2	CASSPPASTGELFF	TGTGCCAGCTCACCACCGGCTAGTACCGGGGAGCTGTTTTTT
TRBV12-5	13	few	NA	TRBJ1-1	CASGLLGNTEAFF	TGTGCTAGTGGTTTGCTAGGGAACACTGAAGCTTTCTTT
TRBV19	13	once	NA	TRBJ1-1	CASSISGRTEAFF	TGTGCCAGTAGTATATCAGGGCGGACTGAAGCTTTCTTT
TRBV5-1	14	NA	NA	TRBJ2-5	CASSGDSQLETQYF	TGCGCCAGCAGCGGAGACTCCCAGTTGGAGACCCAGTACTTC
TRBV5-1	15	NA	NA	TRBJ1-2	CASSGSGISSYGYTF	TGCGCCAGCAGCGGCAGCGGTATCTCGAGCTATGGCTACACCTTC
TRBV6-4	14	NA	NA	TRBJ2-1	CASSEGTESNEQFF	TGTGCCAGCAGTGAAGGGACTGAATCCAATGAGCAGTTCTTC
TRBV4-3	21	NA	TRBD2	TRBJ2-6	CASSQDRLAGRDISGANVLTF	TGCGCCAGCAGCCAGGACAGACTAGCGGGACGGGATATTTCTGGGGCCAACGTCCTGACTTTC
TRBV11-2	16	NA	TRBD2	TRBJ2-7	CASSHRGTSGIYEQYF	TGTGCCAGCAGCCACAGGGGGACTAGCGGGATCTACGAGCAGTACTTC
TRBV4-1	19	NA	TRBD2	TRBJ2-2	CTSSQETSGSRRNPGELFF	TGCACCAGCAGCCAAGAGACTAGCGGGAGTAGGCGGAACCCCGGGGAGCTGTTTTTT
TRBV27	13	NA	NA	TRBJ1-1	CASSLGANTEAFF	TGTGCCAGCAGTTTAGGAGCGAACACTGAAGCTTTCTTT
TRBV6-5	13	NA	TRBD1	TRBJ2-7	CASSLSGGYEQYF	TGTGCCAGCAGTTTATCAGGGGGTTACGAGCAGTACTTC
TRBV7-9	14	NA	NA	TRBJ2-3	CASKGWADTDTQYF	TGTGCCAGCAAAGGTTGGGCAGACACAGATACGCAGTATTTT
TRBV19	15	NA	NA	TRBJ2-1	CASSVRGETAGEQFF	TGTGCCAGTAGTGTCAGGGGCGAAACAGCCGGAGAGCAGTTCTTC
TRBV6-4	15	few	NA	TRBJ2-3	CASSDSSQAGDTQYF	TGTGCCAGCAGTGACTCCTCTCAGGCTGGGGATACGCAGTATTTT
TRBV29-1	16	NA	NA	TRBJ2-1	CSVKPSTSPLYNEQFF	TGCAGCGTTAAGCCGTCCACTAGTCCCCTATACAATGAGCAGTTCTTC
TRBV7-6	16	NA	NA	TRBJ1-2	CAARGERMQPLRGYTF	TGTGCCGCCCGTGGTGAGAGGATGCAACCCTTGAGGGGCTACACCTTC
TRBV19	15	NA	TRBD1	TRBJ2-1	CASSMGDRAHNEQFF	TGTGCCAGTAGTATGGGTGACAGGGCACACAATGAGCAGTTCTTC
TRBV5-6	15	NA	NA	TRBJ2-1	CASSSGGGGMGEQFF	TGTGCCAGCAGCTCAGGGGGAGGCGGGATGGGTGAGCAGTTCTTC
TRBV27	14	NA	NA	TRBJ1-5	CASSFSGLNQPQHF	TGTGCCAGCAGTTTTTCAGGGTTGAATCAGCCCCAGCATTTT
TRBV25-1	14	NA	TRBD2	TRBJ2-3	CASGAGGRTDTQYF	TGTGCCAGCGGAGCGGGAGGACGCACAGATACGCAGTATTTT
TRBV18	14	NA	NA	TRBJ2-7	CASSLGPRGYEQYF	TGTGCCAGCTCACTAGGACCTAGGGGCTACGAGCAGTACTTC
TRBV11-3	13	NA	NA	TRBJ2-1	CASSLPPGNEQFF	TGTGCCAGCAGCTTACCGCCGGGCAATGAGCAGTTCTTC
TRBV27	16	NA	TRBD2	TRBJ2-3	CASSSSGTSGADTQYF	TGTGCCAGCAGTTCCTCCGGGACTAGCGGCGCAGATACGCAGTATTTT
TRBV4-2	15	NA	NA	TRBJ1-1	CASSQEAGANTEAFF	TGTGCCAGCAGCCAAGAGGCGGGGGCAAACACTGAAGCTTTCTTT
TRBV14	14	NA	TRBD1	TRBJ2-7	CASSHPGTGYEQYF	TGTGCCAGCAGCCATCCCGGGACAGGGTACGAGCAGTACTTC
TRBV28	13	NA	NA	TRBJ1-5	CASSPVGNQPQHF	TGTGCCAGCAGCCCGGTCGGCAATCAGCCCCAGCATTTT